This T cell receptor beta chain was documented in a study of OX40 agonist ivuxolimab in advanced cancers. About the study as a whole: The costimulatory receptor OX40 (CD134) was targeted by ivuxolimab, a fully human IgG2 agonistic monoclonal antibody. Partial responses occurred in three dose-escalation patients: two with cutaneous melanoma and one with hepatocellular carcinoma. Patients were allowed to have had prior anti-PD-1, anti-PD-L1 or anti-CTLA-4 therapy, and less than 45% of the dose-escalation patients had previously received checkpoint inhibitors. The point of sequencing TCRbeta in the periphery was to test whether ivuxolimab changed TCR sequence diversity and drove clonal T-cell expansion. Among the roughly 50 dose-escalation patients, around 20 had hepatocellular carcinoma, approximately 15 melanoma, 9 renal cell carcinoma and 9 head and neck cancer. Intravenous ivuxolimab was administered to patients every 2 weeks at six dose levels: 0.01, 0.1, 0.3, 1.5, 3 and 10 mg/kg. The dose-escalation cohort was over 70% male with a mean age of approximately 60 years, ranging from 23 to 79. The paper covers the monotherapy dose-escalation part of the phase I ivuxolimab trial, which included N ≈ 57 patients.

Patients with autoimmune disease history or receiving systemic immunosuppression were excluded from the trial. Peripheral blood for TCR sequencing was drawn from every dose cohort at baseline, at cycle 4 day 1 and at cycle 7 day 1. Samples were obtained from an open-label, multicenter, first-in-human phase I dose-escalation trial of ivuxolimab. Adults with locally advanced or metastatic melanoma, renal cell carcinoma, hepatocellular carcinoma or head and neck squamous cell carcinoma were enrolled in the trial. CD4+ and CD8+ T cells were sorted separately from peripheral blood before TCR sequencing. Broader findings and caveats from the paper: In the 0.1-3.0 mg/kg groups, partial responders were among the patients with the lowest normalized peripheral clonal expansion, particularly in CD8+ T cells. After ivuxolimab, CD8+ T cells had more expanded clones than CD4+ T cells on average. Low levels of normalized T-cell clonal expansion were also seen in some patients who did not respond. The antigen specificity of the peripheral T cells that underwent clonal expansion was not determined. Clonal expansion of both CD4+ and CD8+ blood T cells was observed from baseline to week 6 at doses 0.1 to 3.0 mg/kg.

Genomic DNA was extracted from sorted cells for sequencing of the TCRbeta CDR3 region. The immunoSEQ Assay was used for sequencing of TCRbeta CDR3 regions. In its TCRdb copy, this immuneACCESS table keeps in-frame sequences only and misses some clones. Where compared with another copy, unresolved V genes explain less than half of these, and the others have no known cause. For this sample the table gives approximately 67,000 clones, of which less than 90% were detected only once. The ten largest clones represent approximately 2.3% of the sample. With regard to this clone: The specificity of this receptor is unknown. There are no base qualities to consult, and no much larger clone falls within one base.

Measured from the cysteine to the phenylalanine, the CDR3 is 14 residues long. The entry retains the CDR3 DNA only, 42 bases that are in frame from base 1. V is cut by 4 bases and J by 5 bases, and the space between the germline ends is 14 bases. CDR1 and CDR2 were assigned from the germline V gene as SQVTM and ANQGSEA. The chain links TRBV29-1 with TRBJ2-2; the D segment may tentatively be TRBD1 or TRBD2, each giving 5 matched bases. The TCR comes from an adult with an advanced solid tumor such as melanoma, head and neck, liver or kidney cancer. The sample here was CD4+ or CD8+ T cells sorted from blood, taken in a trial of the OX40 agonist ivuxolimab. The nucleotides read TGCAGCGTTGGAACTACCTGGGGGACCGGGGAGCTGTTTTTT. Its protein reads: CSVGTTWGTGELFF.